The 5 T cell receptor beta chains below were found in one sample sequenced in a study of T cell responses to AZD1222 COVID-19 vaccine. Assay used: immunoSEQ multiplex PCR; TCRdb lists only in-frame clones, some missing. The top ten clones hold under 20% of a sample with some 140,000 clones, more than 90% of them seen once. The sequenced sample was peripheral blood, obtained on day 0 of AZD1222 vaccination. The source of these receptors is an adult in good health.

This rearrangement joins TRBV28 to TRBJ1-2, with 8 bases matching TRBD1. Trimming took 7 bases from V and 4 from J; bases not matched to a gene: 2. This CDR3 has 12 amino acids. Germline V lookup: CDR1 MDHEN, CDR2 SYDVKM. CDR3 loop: CASIQGAYGYTF. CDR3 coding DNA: TGTGCCAGCATTCAGGGGGCCTATGGCTACACCTTC.

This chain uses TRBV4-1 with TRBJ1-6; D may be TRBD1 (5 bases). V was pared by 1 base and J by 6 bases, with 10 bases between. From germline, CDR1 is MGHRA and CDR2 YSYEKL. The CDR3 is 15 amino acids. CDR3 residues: CASSQAGLTNSPLHF. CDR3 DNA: TGCGCCAGCAGCCAAGCGGGACTGACTAATTCACCCCTCCACTTT.

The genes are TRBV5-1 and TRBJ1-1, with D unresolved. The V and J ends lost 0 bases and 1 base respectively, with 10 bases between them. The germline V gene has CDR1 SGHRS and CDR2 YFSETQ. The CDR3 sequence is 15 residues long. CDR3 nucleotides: TGCGCCAGCAGCTTGGTAAGGCAGACGAACACTGAAGCTTTCTTT. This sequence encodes CASSLVRQTNTEAFF. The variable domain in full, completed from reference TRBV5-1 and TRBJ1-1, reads KAGVTQTPRYLIKTRGQQVTLSCSPISGHRSVSWYQQTPGQGLQFLFEYFSETQRNKGNFPGRFSGRQFSNSRSEMNVSTLELGDSALYLCASSLVRQTNTEAFFGQGTRLTVV.

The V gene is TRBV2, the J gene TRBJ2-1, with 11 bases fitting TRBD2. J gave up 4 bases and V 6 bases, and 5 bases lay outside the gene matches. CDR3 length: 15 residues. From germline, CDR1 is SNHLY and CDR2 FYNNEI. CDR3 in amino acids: CASRKLAGEYNEQFF. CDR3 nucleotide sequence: TGTGCCAGCAGAAAACTAGCGGGGGAATACAATGAGCAGTTCTTC.

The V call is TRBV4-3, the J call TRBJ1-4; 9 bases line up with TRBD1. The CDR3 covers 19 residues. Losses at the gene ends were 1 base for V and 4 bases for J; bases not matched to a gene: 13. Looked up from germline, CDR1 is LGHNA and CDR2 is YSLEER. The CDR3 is CASSQGPGQGSGGNEKLFF. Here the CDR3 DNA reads TGCGCCAGCAGCCAAGGACCGGGACAGGGTTCTGGAGGTAATGAAAAACTGTTTTTT.